These T cell receptor beta chains were read from a single sample in a study of OX40 agonist ivuxolimab in advanced cancers. Sequencing was performed with immunoSEQ multiplex PCR; in TCRdb, only in-frame clones are kept and a portion is missing. This sample yields 70,000 to 90,000 clones, of which about 84% are seen a single time; roughly 5.3% belongs to the top ten. Sequencing was performed on CD4+ or CD8+ T cells sorted from blood, taken in a trial of the OX40 agonist ivuxolimab. Every receptor here comes from an adult with an advanced solid tumor such as melanoma, head and neck, liver or kidney cancer. Both conserved end residues are part of each CDR3. A D gene is named only where the DNA matches it firmly. Clone size appears in some rows only: once, few, many, or a class for an expanded clone.

D	size	J	V	CDR3	DNA
TRBD1	-	TRBJ1-1	TRBV6-6	CASRVSTGASTEAFF	TGTGCCAGCAGAGTCTCGACAGGGGCCAGCACTGAAGCTTTCTTT
TRBD2	-	TRBJ2-7	TRBV18	CASSGFTSGRKADEQYF	TGTGCCAGCTCGGGGTTTACTAGCGGGAGGAAGGCGGACGAGCAGTACTTC
-	-	TRBJ2-2	TRBV7-3	CASSLRGRGPNTGELFF	TGTGCCAGCAGCTTAAGAGGGCGGGGGCCGAACACCGGGGAGCTGTTTTTT
TRBD1	-	TRBJ2-7	TRBV11-1	CASSPHTPTGDRPYEQYF	TGTGCCAGCAGCCCGCATACCCCGACAGGGGATAGGCCCTACGAGCAGTACTTC
-	-	TRBJ1-5	TRBV23-1	CASSQSSSQPQHF	TGCGCCAGCAGTCAGAGCAGCTCTCAGCCCCAGCATTTT
-	-	TRBJ2-1	TRBV12-2	CASRLTDQNNEQFF	TGTGCAAGTCGCTTAACCGACCAGAACAATGAGCAGTTCTTC
-	once	TRBJ2-3	TRBV5-1	CASSLGDRGTDTQYF	TGCGCCAGCAGCTTGGGAGACCGGGGCACAGATACGCAGTATTTT
-	-	TRBJ1-1	TRBV29-1	CSGRDLNTEAFF	TGCAGCGGCCGGGACCTCAACACTGAAGCTTTCTTT
TRBD2	-	TRBJ2-3	TRBV6-1	CASSDWAGGRTDTQYF	TGTGCCAGCAGTGATTGGGCGGGGGGTCGCACAGATACGCAGTATTTT
TRBD2	-	TRBJ2-1	TRBV30	CAWWTSGRATEQFF	TGTGCCTGGTGGACTAGCGGGAGGGCAACTGAGCAGTTCTTC
-	-	TRBJ2-1	TRBV19	CASSSGWEQFF	TGTGCCAGTAGTTCGGGATGGGAGCAGTTCTTC
-	-	TRBJ1-2	TRBV5-1	CASSLGMYGYTF	TGCGCCAGCAGCCTCGGGATGTATGGCTACACCTTC
TRBD2	-	TRBJ2-7	TRBV18	CASSPGLAGNYEQYF	TGTGCCAGCTCACCCGGACTAGCGGGAAACTACGAGCAGTACTTC
TRBD1	-	TRBJ2-7	TRBV7-2	CASSPDRGRIVEQYF	TGTGCCAGCAGCCCGGACAGGGGGCGGATCGTCGAGCAGTACTTC
-	-	TRBJ1-1	TRBV6-1	CASSGDRNTEAFF	TGTGCCAGCAGCGGTGACAGGAACACTGAAGCTTTCTTT
-	-	TRBJ2-7	TRBV12-1	CASSPYGEVSYEQYF	TGTGCCAGCAGCCCCTACGGGGAGGTATCCTACGAGCAGTACTTC
TRBD1	-	TRBJ1-5	TRBV4-2	CASSQGGQGAIRPQHF	TGTGCCAGCAGCCAAGGGGGACAGGGGGCCATCCGGCCCCAGCATTTT
-	-	TRBJ1-3	TRBV9	CASSLGSPGNTIYF	TGTGCCAGCAGCCTCGGGTCCCCTGGAAACACCATATATTTT
-	-	TRBJ2-7	TRBV15	CATSNGDSYEQYF	TGTGCCACCAGCAATGGGGATTCCTACGAGCAGTACTTC
-	-	TRBJ2-4	TRBV29-1	CSVEEGTIAKNIQYF	TGCAGCGTTGAGGAGGGGACCATAGCCAAAAACATTCAGTACTTC
-	once	TRBJ2-1	TRBV27	CASSLFPSLSDEQFF	TGTGCCAGCAGTTTATTTCCTAGCTTGAGCGATGAGCAGTTCTTC
-	-	TRBJ2-3	TRBV5-4	CASSQGLGGRTDTQYF	TGTGCCAGCAGCCAGGGACTTGGGGGCAGGACAGATACGCAGTATTTT
-	-	TRBJ1-3	TRBV9	CASSVASGNTIYF	TGTGCCAGCAGCGTAGCCTCTGGAAACACCATATATTTT
-	few	TRBJ1-2	TRBV27	CASRPHGGYGYTF	TGTGCCAGCAGGCCCCACGGGGGCTATGGCTACACCTTC
TRBD1	-	TRBJ2-2	TRBV7-3	CASSRGRNTGELFF	TGTGCCAGCAGCAGGGGGCGAAACACCGGGGAGCTGTTTTTT
TRBD2	-	TRBJ2-1	TRBV4-2	CASSRGRGSGGFDNEQFF	TGTGCCAGCAGCCGCGGGCGGGGTAGCGGGGGTTTTGACAATGAGCAGTTCTTC
-	-	TRBJ1-1	TRBV19	CASSILYMNTEAFF	TGTGCCAGTAGTATTTTATACATGAACACTGAAGCTTTCTTT
-	-	TRBJ2-7	TRBV7-9	CACSLSERTEQYF	TGTGCCTGCAGCTTATCCGAACGTACCGAGCAGTACTTC
-	-	TRBJ1-5	TRBV5-6	CASSLTGNQPQHF	TGTGCCAGCAGCTTGACAGGTAATCAGCCCCAGCATTTT
-	-	TRBJ2-3	TRBV19	CASSRTTWSTQYF	TGTGCCAGTAGTAGGACCACTTGGTCTACGCAGTATTTT
-	-	TRBJ1-4	TRBV5-6	CASSTGLMATNEKLFF	TGTGCCAGCAGCACGGGACTGATGGCAACTAATGAAAAACTGTTTTTT
-	-	TRBJ1-5	TRBV6-6	CATRKDQGQPQHF	TGTGCCACCAGAAAAGATCAGGGGCAGCCCCAGCATTTT
-	-	TRBJ1-4	TRBV4-3	CASSPFPQGRIATNEKLFF	TGCGCCAGCAGCCCCTTTCCGCAGGGGAGAATTGCAACTAATGAAAAACTGTTTTTT
TRBD2	-	TRBJ2-2	TRBV27	CASSSRTSGRMNTGELFF	TGTGCCAGCAGTTCCCGGACTAGCGGGAGGATGAACACCGGGGAGCTGTTTTTT
-	-	TRBJ2-5	TRBV7-3	CASSLLAGGETQYF	TGTGCCAGCAGCTTATTGGCGGGTGGAGAGACCCAGTACTTC
TRBD1	once	TRBJ1-2	TRBV4-2	CASSQGFRDRVYGYTF	TGTGCCAGCAGCCAAGGATTCCGGGACAGGGTGTATGGCTACACCTTC
-	few	TRBJ2-3	TRBV14	CASSPSEGGSTDTQYF	TGTGCCAGCAGCCCCTCGGAGGGGGGCTCCACAGATACGCAGTATTTT
-	-	TRBJ2-5	TRBV15	CATSRDIEQETQYF	TGTGCCACCAGCAGAGATATCGAACAAGAGACCCAGTACTTC
-	once	TRBJ1-6	TRBV27	CASSLSQENSPLHF	TGTGCCAGCAGTTTAAGCCAGGAAAATTCACCCCTCCACTTT
-	-	TRBJ2-7	TRBV5-4	CASSSTRDFNYEQYF	TGTGCCAGCAGCTCGACGCGTGACTTCAACTACGAGCAGTACTTC
-	-	TRBJ1-1	TRBV5-1	CASSFDPGPEGAFF	TGCGCCAGCAGCTTCGACCCGGGACCGGAGGGAGCTTTCTTT
-	once	TRBJ2-1	TRBV18	CASSEGQSSYNEQFF	TGTGCCAGCTCAGAAGGACAGAGCTCCTACAATGAGCAGTTCTTC
-	-	TRBJ1-5	TRBV30	CAWSGDGRQPQHF	TGTGCCTGGAGCGGGGATGGCCGGCAGCCCCAGCATTTT